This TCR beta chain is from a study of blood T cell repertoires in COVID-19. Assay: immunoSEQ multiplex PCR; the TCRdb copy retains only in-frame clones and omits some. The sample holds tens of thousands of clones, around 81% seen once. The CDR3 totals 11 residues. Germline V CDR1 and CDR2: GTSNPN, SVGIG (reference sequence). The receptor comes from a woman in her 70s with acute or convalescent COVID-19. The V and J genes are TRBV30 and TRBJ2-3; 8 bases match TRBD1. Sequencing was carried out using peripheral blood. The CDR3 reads CLADRGDTQYF. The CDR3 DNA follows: TGTCTCGCAGACAGGGGTGATACGCAGTATTTT.